This T cell receptor beta chain was obtained from a study of shared clonotypes between healthy human individuals. With respect to this clone: As yet, its antigen is unknown.

Deep-level running was used for the assay. TCRdb's table, derived via immunoSEQ multiplex PCR, lists solely in-frame clones and lacks some. The sample has about 2.2 million clones; 90% to 95% are singletons. CD45RO-negative, CCR7-selected cells formed the naive CD8 fraction, which excluded terminally differentiated effector memory CD45RA+ cells. V shed 1 base and J 4 bases; nucleotides not matched to a gene: 5. The CDR3 consists of 16 residues. Germline lookup yields CDR1 LNHDA and CDR2 SQIVND (reference sequence). Overall study findings and caveats: Against clonotypes common to all four donors, non-shared ones had lower generation probabilities. Few donors restricted represented genetic and exposure-history diversity.

The material sequenced was naive CD8+ T cells from PBMCs. The V and J genes are TRBV19 and TRBJ2-7; 12 nucleotides agree with TRBD2. This clonotype was sampled from a man aged 18 to 29 in good health. Some clones in this sample may be carry-over from other donors' samples. CDR3 sequence (DNA): TGTGCCAGTAGTATAGCCAAACTAGCGGGAGGTTACGAGCAGTACTTC. This codes for CASSIAKLAGGYEQYF.